This passage covers 6 T cell receptor beta chains from one sample sequenced in a study of lymphopenia after photon versus proton radiotherapy. Produced via immunoSEQ multiplex PCR; TCRdb's table is partial and in-frame only. The sample carries approximately 80,000 clones, about 83% recorded once. The sample in question was peripheral blood, obtained from a patient treated with proton-based radiotherapy. These receptors were collected from a man aged 60-69 years with pancreatic cancer.

The rearrangement links TRBV10-2 to TRBJ2-2; 9 bases fit TRBD2. Trimming cost V 10 bases and J 1 base; bases outside gene matches: 13. The CDR3 is 17 residues long. Germline CDR1 and CDR2: WSHSY and SAAADI. The CDR3 is CATSGGRGSRNTGELFF. CDR3 nucleotide sequence: TGCGCCACCTCGGGCGGGAGGGGAAGTAGGAACACCGGGGAGCTGTTTTTT.

J is TRBJ2-5 and V is TRBV7-8; no firm D call. The CDR3 covers 15 residues. Trimming removed 5 bases at V and 4 bases at J, with 17 bases between. Per germline, CDR1 SGHVS and CDR2 FQNEAQ. The CDR3 here is CASSQRRAIAETQYF. The CDR3, as DNA: TGTGCCAGCAGCCAGCGAAGGGCCATCGCAGAGACCCAGTACTTC.

The chain employs TRBV11-2 and TRBJ1-1; D is unclear. Trimming shortened V by 1 base and J by 5 bases, and 11 bases separated the two germline ends. In germline, CDR1 is SGHAT, CDR2 FQNNGV. The CDR3 contains 14 residues. In DNA, the CDR3 is TGTGCCAGCAGCTTAGTTTTGACGGCAACTGAAGCTTTCTTT. Translated: CASSLVLTATEAFF.

The chain is built from TRBV6-5 and TRBJ1-5; no definite D call. Germline V gives CDR1 MNHEY, CDR2 SVGAGI. The V and J ends lost 6 bases and 0 bases respectively, with 9 bases between them. The CDR3 covers 14 residues. CDR3 in amino acids: CASRDGNSNQPQHF. CDR3 nucleotide sequence: TGTGCCAGCAGGGACGGTAATAGCAATCAGCCCCAGCATTTT.

A single count supports this clone. The rearrangement uses TRBV28 and TRBJ2-7, with a weak D call TRBD2 (6 bases). CDR3 length equals 11 residues. V was shortened by 6 bases and J by 5 bases, with 8 bases between the two germline ends. Germline V gene data show CDR1 as MDHEN and CDR2 as SYDVKM. This chain's CDR3 is CASSRGNEQYF. CDR3 DNA sequence: TGTGCCAGCAGCCGGGGGAACGAGCAGTACTTC. The complete variable domain, with remaining parts taken from reference TRBV28 and TRBJ2-7, reads DVKVTQSSRYLVKRTGEKVFLECVQDMDHENMFWYRQDPGLGLRLIYFSYDVKMKEKGDIPEGYSVSREKKERFSLILESASTNQTSMYLCASSRGNEQYFGPGTRLTVT.

The CDR3 bases are TGTGCCAGCAGCTCCCCTTATTTGGGGGACGAGCAGTACTTC. Protein sequence: CASSSPYLGDEQYF. The chain is built from TRBV11-3 and TRBJ2-7, with D perhaps TRBD1 or TRBD2 (5 bases each). Trimming removed 4 bases at V and 5 bases at J, with 15 bases between. Germline values: CDR1 SGHNT, CDR2 YENEEA. The CDR3 consists of 14 residues.